The rows below give T cell receptor beta chains drawn from one sample of a study of regulatory T cells in long-lasting Graves disease. TCRdb analysed the multiplex PCR reads with MiXCR anew, one entry per CDR3 protein. The sample records about 620,000 distinct CDR3 sequences, about 15% being singletons. The same sample was also used in a study of T cells in Graves' hyperthyroidism and ophthalmopathy.

The sequencing here drew on peripheral blood mononuclear cells (PBMCs), taken at new diagnosis, from a patient treated with antithyroid drugs. The receptors derive from a woman in her 30s with Graves disease. CDR3s include the opening cysteine and the closing phenylalanine or tryptophan.

TRBJ1-5 TRBV30 CAWSSLGDFEPQHF
TRBJ1-2 TRBV7-9 CASSPDSYYKQGYTF
TRBJ1-1 TRBV30 CASALLKNTEAFF
TRBJ2-1 TRBV5-1 CASSAQGTYNEQFF
TRBJ2-1 TRBV4-1 CASSQDEIPNNEQFF
TRBJ1-4 TRBV2 CASSESGANEKLFF
TRBJ2-3 TRBV11-3 CASSNPGDTQYF
TRBJ1-1 TRBV15 CATSRDQSMSTEAFF
TRBJ2-4 TRBV28 CASSLATGVLAKNIQYF
TRBJ2-1 TRBV19 CASSVAESSYNEQFF
TRBJ2-5 TRBV5-1 CASSDGPQETQYF
TRBJ2-1 TRBV18 CASSSIAGNYNEQFF
TRBJ2-4 TRBV6-5 CASSYYAKGAKNIQYF
TRBJ2-3 TRBV18 CASSLSPLEVTDTQYF
TRBJ2-7 TRBV6-1 CASSPSMEQYF
TRBJ2-1 TRBV18 CASSRRLAGGSPTPKQFF
TRBJ2-7 TRBV28 CASSFGTRSLLVFEQYF
TRBJ2-7 TRBV27 CASRGDGWVGEQYF
TRBJ2-3 TRBV3-1 CASSPPGGDTQYF
TRBJ1-3 TRBV12-3/TRBV12-4 CATRGGGPENTIYF